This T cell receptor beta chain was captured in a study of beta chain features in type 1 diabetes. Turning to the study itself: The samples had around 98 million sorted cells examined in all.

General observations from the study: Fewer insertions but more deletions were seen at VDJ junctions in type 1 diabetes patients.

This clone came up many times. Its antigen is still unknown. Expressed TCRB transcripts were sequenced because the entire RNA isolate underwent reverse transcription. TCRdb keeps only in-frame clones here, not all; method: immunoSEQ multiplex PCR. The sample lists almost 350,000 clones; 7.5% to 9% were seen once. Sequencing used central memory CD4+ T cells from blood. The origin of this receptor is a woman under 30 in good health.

In nucleotides, the CDR3 is TGCGCCAGCAGCCCTATCCAACAACAGGGCGGTGAGCAGTTCTTC. Its translation is CASSPIQQQGGEQFF. This chain joins TRBV5-1 and TRBJ2-1, with a weak D call TRBD1 (6 bases). The CDR3 runs 15 residues. Trimming shortened V by 4 bases and J by 9 bases, and 20 bases separated the two germline ends. Germline values: CDR1 SGHRS, CDR2 YFSETQ.